The table lists the clone carrying this T cell receptor (beta chain) with a few counts. The data belong to a study of early T cells in non-severe SARS-CoV-2 infection. Study overall: The chains were unpaired, and the sequenced material was bulk RNA from unsorted whole blood.

Germline CDR1 SGHVS, CDR2 FQNEAQ. The V segment lost 2 bases and the J segment 5 bases; nucleotides outside the gene matches: 10. The length of the CDR3 is 16 residues. cDNA molecules, individually, were tagged with unique molecular identifiers. Via MiXCR, TCRdb re-called the 5' RACE reads, giving one row per CDR3 protein. Here the sample spans approximately 60,000 distinct CDR3 sequences, about 10% being singletons. The chain combines TRBV7-8 with TRBJ2-5; 8 bases are a match to TRBD1. The sample here was whole blood, taken at baseline. The receptor was isolated from an adult who was a healthcare worker with PCR-confirmed SARS-CoV-2 infection or an uninfected control (not recorded which). In nucleotides, the CDR3 is TGTGCCAGCAGCTTAAAAAGGACAGGGTTGTACGAGACCCAGTACTTC. It codes for CASSLKRTGLYETQYF. The whole variable domain, filled in from reference TRBV7-8 and TRBJ2-5, reads GAGVSQSPRYKVAKRGQDVALRCDPISGHVSLFWYQQALGQGPEFLTYFQNEAQLDKSGLPSDRFFAERPEGSVSTLKIQRTQQEDSAVYLCASSLKRTGLYETQYFGPGTRLLVL.